One sample yielded the 29 T cell receptor beta chains listed below, sequenced in a study of T-cell memory formation after mild COVID-19. TCRdb analysed the 5' RACE reads with MiXCR anew, one entry per CDR3 protein. The sample lists about 350,000 distinct CDR3 sequences, 12% to 15% seen once, with approximately 21% in the top ten. The material sequenced was PBMCs or a T cell subset sorted from them (not recorded which). The receptors were gathered from a man younger than 35 who had mild COVID-19 (a few samples of this study predate the infection). Cell type and time point are not known.

This clonotype was recorded at least ten times. The CDR3: CASRKVGAETQYF. In nucleotides, the CDR3 is TGTGCCAGCAGGAAAGTGGGGGCAGAGACCCAGTACTTC. The chain joins TRBV7-2 to TRBJ2-5, with D perhaps TRBD1 (6 bases). The CDR3 sequence is 13 residues long. Germline values: CDR1 SGHTA, CDR2 FQGNSA. Trimming shortened V by 6 bases and J by 4 bases, and 12 bases separated the two germline ends.

The V call is TRBV7-3, the J call TRBJ2-3; possibly TRBD2 for D (6 bases). V gave up 2 bases and J gave up 2 bases, with 11 bases separating them. The CDR3 has 15 amino acids. The germline gives CDR1 SGHTA, CDR2 FQGTGA. The CDR3 nucleotides read TGTGCCAGCAGCTTACAGGGACTTACCACAGATACGCAGTATTTT. This gives the protein CASSLQGLTTDTQYF. Full variable domain (outside the CDR3, taken from reference TRBV7-3 and TRBJ2-3): GAGVSQTPSNKVTEKGKYVELRCDPISGHTALYWYRQSLGQGPEFLIYFQGTGAADDSGLPNDRFFAVRPEGSVSTLKIQRTERGDSAVYLCASSLQGLTTDTQYFGPGTRLTVL.

This clonotype was counted many times. The chain couples TRBV12-3 or TRBV12-4 to TRBJ2-1; D may be TRBD2 (6 bases). With 7 bases removed from V and 9 bases from J, the gap between germline ends came to 10 bases. The length of the CDR3 is 11 residues. The CDR3: CASTLGSEQFF. DNA of the CDR3: TGTGCCAGCACCCTCGGGAGTGAGCAGTTCTTC.

V is TRBV27 and J is TRBJ2-5, with a possible D match to TRBD1 (5 bases). Germline V gene data show CDR1 as MNHEY and CDR2 as SMNVEV (reference sequence). V was clipped by 1 base and J by 2 bases, with 8 bases between them. CDR3 size: 14 residues. CDR3 in DNA: TGTGCCAGCAGTTTATTACAGGAGCAAGAGACCCAGTACTTC. This codes for CASSLLQEQETQYF.

J is TRBJ2-3 and V is TRBV5-1; 12 bases agree with TRBD2. This CDR3 is 17 amino acids long. V trimming: 1 base; J trimming: 3 bases; junction bases outside the gene matches: 6. Germline V gives CDR1 SGHRS, CDR2 YFSETQ. Here the CDR3 reads CASSLRASGGATDTQYF. The DNA of the CDR3 is TGCGCCAGCAGCTTGAGGGCTAGCGGGGGGGCGACAGATACGCAGTATTTT.

The chain links TRBV7-9 to TRBJ2-7; 7 bases match TRBD1. The CDR3 totals 14 residues. Unmatched junction bases numbered 5, after V lost 1 base and J lost 5 bases. Germline V lookup: CDR1 SEHNR, CDR2 FQNEAQ (reference sequence). CDR3 nucleotide sequence: TGTGCCAGCAGCTTAGGACAGGGCAGCAACGAGCAGTACTTC. It specifies CASSLGQGSNEQYF.

This clonotype was recorded at least ten times. The chain links TRBV7-6 to TRBJ2-3, with 10 bases identical to TRBD2. The CDR3 is 16 residues long. Germline V gives CDR1 SGHVS, CDR2 FNYEAQ. V lost 5 bases to trimming and J lost 2 bases; unmatched junction nucleotides: 7. This chain's CDR3 is CASSVRTSGTTDTQYF. The CDR3 nucleotides read TGTGCCAGCAGCGTACGGACTAGCGGAACCACAGATACGCAGTATTTT.

This clonotype was counted only a few times. The chain recombines TRBV4-3 with TRBJ2-5; D remains ambiguous. Per germline, CDR1 LGHNA and CDR2 YSLEER. The V and J ends lost 1 base and 5 bases respectively, with 14 bases between them. The CDR3 has 15 amino acids. As DNA, the CDR3 is TGCGCCAGCAGCCAAGGATATTTGGGCGGCGAGACCCAGTACTTC. As protein: CASSQGYLGGETQYF.

J is TRBJ2-7 and V is TRBV6-2 or TRBV6-3, with D hard to call. CDR3 length: 13 amino acids. The V end was cut by 6 bases, the J end by 2 bases, with 11 bases between. The germline V gene encodes CDR1 MNHEY and CDR2 SVGEGT. The CDR3 DNA reads TGTGCCAGCAGCCCGACGGCACCCTACGAGCAGTACGTC. Translation gives CASSPTAPYEQYV.

For this clonotype: One end of the junction fails to match germline, which may point to a read error. The chain couples TRBV5-1 to TRBJ2-3; TRBD1 is a possible D gene (5 bases). This CDR3 region has 12 residues. CDR1 and CDR2 (germline): SGHRS, YFSETQ. The CDR3 is CVSAGFTDTQYF. The CDR3 DNA reads as TGCGTCAGCGCAGGGTTCACAGATACGCAGTATTTT.

This clonotype was recorded at least ten times. This rearrangement joins TRBV29-1 to TRBJ2-5; D call uncertain. The CDR3 is 10 residues long. V gave up 2 bases and J gave up 8 bases, with 6 bases separating them. Germline assignment: CDR1 SQVTM and CDR2 ANQGSEA. The CDR3 nucleotides read TGCAGCGTTGAACTACAAACCCAGTACTTC. Amino acids: CSVELQTQYF.

This clonotype has just a few counts. The CDR3 spells CSARDHWRGLWNSPLHF. The CDR3 DNA reads TGCAGTGCTAGAGATCATTGGAGAGGGTTATGGAATTCACCCCTCCACTTT. The V gene is TRBV20-1, the J gene TRBJ1-6, with no clear D. The CDR3 sequence is 17 residues long. CDR1 and CDR2 (germline): DFQATT, SNEGSKA (reference sequence). V lost 0 bases to trimming and J lost 7 bases, with 19 bases between them.

The chain recombines TRBV15 with TRBJ2-2; possibly TRBD1 or TRBD2 for D (5 bases each). The CDR3 has 16 residues. V was cut by 0 bases and J by 3 bases, with 11 bases left in between. CDR1 is LNHNV, CDR2 YYDKDF, per germline (reference sequence). The CDR3 nucleotides are TGTGCCACCAGCAGAGATATGATGGGGGACACCGGGGAGCTGTTTTTT. Translation gives CATSRDMMGDTGELFF.

This clonotype was counted a few times. The rearrangement joins TRBV5-4 to TRBJ1-1; 7 bases line up with TRBD1. The CDR3 contains 14 residues. After removal of 0 bases from V and 7 bases from J, the junction contained 6 bases not matched to a gene. The germline V gene has CDR1 SGHNT and CDR2 YYREEE (reference sequence). The CDR3 is CASSLEGGYGEAFF. The CDR3 coding sequence is TGTGCCAGCAGCTTGGAAGGGGGCTATGGTGAAGCTTTCTTT.

The chain links TRBV29-1 to TRBJ2-1; 9 bases line up with TRBD1. V dropped 7 bases and J dropped 8; count of bases not matched to a gene: 12. CDR3 length: 14 amino acids. Per germline, CDR1 SQVTM and CDR2 ANQGSEA. The CDR3 reads CSGDRDRAGHEQFF. DNA for the CDR3: TGCAGCGGCGATCGGGACAGGGCAGGGCATGAGCAGTTCTTC.

This clonotype was seen only a few times. The chain couples TRBV7-2 to TRBJ2-1; D possibly corresponds to TRBD2 (6 bases). The CDR3 is 16 amino acids. V was clipped by 5 bases and J by 1 base, with 15 bases between them. CDR1 is SGHTA and CDR2 is FQGNSA in the germline V gene. Written as DNA, the CDR3 is TGTGCCAGCAGCGGAGGGGAGAGGGTTTCCTACAATGAGCAGTTCTTC. It is translated as CASSGGERVSYNEQFF.

This clonotype came up a few times. The chain combines TRBV9 with TRBJ2-7; a weak D match, TRBD1 (5 bases). CDR1 and CDR2 (germline): SGDLS, YYNGEE. Trimming removed 0 bases from V and 3 bases from J, with 10 bases in between. The CDR3 is made up of 14 amino acids. CDR3 coding DNA: TGTGCCAGCAGCGTAGAGGTTCAGGGCTACGAGCAGTACTTC. This sequence encodes CASSVEVQGYEQYF.

This clonotype was seen only a few times. V and J are TRBV12-3 or TRBV12-4 and TRBJ1-2; perhaps TRBD1 as D (5 bases). V gave up 3 bases and J gave up 8 bases, with 16 bases separating them. This CDR3 spans 14 amino acids. Written as DNA, the CDR3 is TGTGCCAGCAGTTTCTACAGGACAAGTGGCGGCTACACCTTC. Amino acids: CASSFYRTSGGYTF.

This chain links TRBV6-9 with TRBJ1-4; D is uncertain. This CDR3 is built from 14 residues. The germline V gene has CDR1 MNHGY and CDR2 SVAAGI. The V and J ends lost 0 bases and 3 bases respectively, with 5 bases between them. The CDR3, as DNA: TGTGCCAGCAGTTATTCCAGAGCTAATGAAAAACTGTTTTTT. This sequence encodes CASSYSRANEKLFF.

This clonotype was seen more than once but under ten times. CDR3 DNA sequence: TGCAGTGCTTCCGGGCCCCCGTACAATGAGCAGTTCTTC. Translation: CSASGPPYNEQFF. The rearrangement joins TRBV20-1 to TRBJ2-1; no clear D. The CDR3 has 13 residues. The V gene's germline CDR1 is DFQATT and CDR2 SNEGSKA (reference sequence). V was trimmed by 5 bases and J by 4 bases, leaving 12 bases between them.

This clonotype was detected only a few times. The V call is TRBV24-1, the J call TRBJ2-5; D assignment may be TRBD1 or TRBD2 (5 bases each). The CDR3 spans 12 residues. V was cut by 7 bases and J by 5 bases, with 10 bases left in between. Germline V gene data show CDR1 as KGHDR and CDR2 as SFDVKD. The CDR3 DNA reads TGTGCCACCAGCTCCGAGGGGGAGACCCAGTACTTC. Amino acids: CATSSEGETQYF.

The rearrangement uses TRBV9 and TRBJ1-5; TRBD1 is a possible D gene (6 bases). V lost 3 bases to trimming and J lost 9 bases, with 16 bases between them. The CDR3 sequence is 14 residues long. Germline values: CDR1 SGDLS, CDR2 YYNGEE. CDR3 in DNA: TGTGCCAGCAGCGACCGGGGGGCTGATGTGCCCCAGCATTTT. Its translation is CASSDRGADVPQHF.

The sample holds a few counts of this clonotype. This chain links TRBV4-3 with TRBJ2-1; TRBD1 is a possible D gene (5 bases). Trimming shortened V by 9 bases and J by 4 bases, and 22 bases separated the two germline ends. Germline V gene data show CDR1 as LGHNA and CDR2 as YSLEER. CDR3 length: 16 residues. CDR3 bases: TGCGCCAGAGATCCGATCAGGGCACCTTCTTACAATGAGCAGTTCTTC. Amino acid sequence: CARDPIRAPSYNEQFF.

The V gene is TRBV4-1, the J gene TRBJ1-1, with a tentative D call TRBD1 (5 bases). In germline, CDR1 is MGHRA, CDR2 YSYEKL. V lost 6 bases and J 4 bases, leaving 15 bases between the germline ends. This CDR3 comprises 14 residues. The CDR3 spells CASRPSVGGTEAFF. The CDR3 nucleotides are TGCGCCAGCAGGCCAAGCGTGGGGGGCACTGAAGCTTTCTTT.

Only a few counts were recorded for this clonotype. The chain uses TRBV12-5 and TRBJ2-3; 9 bases line up with TRBD1. CDR3 length equals 17 residues. The trim removed 4 bases at V and 3 bases at J, leaving 11 bases unmatched. CDR1 is LGHNT, CDR2 FRNRAP, per germline. CDR3 amino acids: CASGYGQGFGFTDTQYF. The CDR3 DNA reads as TGTGCTAGTGGTTACGGACAGGGGTTTGGTTTTACAGATACGCAGTATTTT.

This clonotype appeared a few times. The rearrangement links TRBV4-3 to TRBJ1-1; D gene unclear. From germline, CDR1 is LGHNA and CDR2 YSLEER. The CDR3 runs to 13 residues. V lost 0 bases and J lost 11, with 13 bases in between. The CDR3 region is CASSQERSDRAFF. DNA for the CDR3: TGCGCCAGCAGCCAAGAGCGGAGCGATCGGGCTTTCTTT.

This chain's CDR3 is CASSLGQGHYEQYF. CDR3 bases: TGTGCCAGCAGCTTGGGACAGGGACACTACGAGCAGTACTTC. This chain uses TRBV11-2 with TRBJ2-7; 9 bases line up with TRBD1. The CDR3 loop spans 14 amino acids. J was trimmed by 3 bases and V by 3 bases; bases with no gene match: 3. In germline, CDR1 is SGHAT, CDR2 FQNNGV.

The genes are TRBV4-2 and TRBJ2-3; a possible D gene is TRBD1 (5 bases). CDR3 length equals 17 residues. CDR1 and CDR2 (germline): LGHNA, YNFKEQ. V lost 1 base, J lost 4 bases, and 18 bases lay in between. The CDR3 sequence: CASSQAPGVGPADTQYF. CDR3 sequence (DNA): TGTGCCAGCAGCCAAGCCCCCGGTGTGGGGCCCGCAGATACGCAGTATTTT.

The chain uses TRBV4-1 and TRBJ2-3; D could derive from TRBD1 or TRBD2 (5 bases each). The germline gives CDR1 MGHRA, CDR2 YSYEKL. CDR3 length equals 17 residues. Between the trimmed V and J ends, which lost 3 bases and 6 bases, there was a span of 22 bases. The CDR3: CASSQPDSGPPLDTQYF. CDR3 DNA: TGCGCCAGCAGCCAGCCCGACAGCGGCCCCCCACTGGATACGCAGTATTTT.